This T cell receptor beta chain is from a study of blood T cell repertoires in COVID-19. Study-wide background: In each case, the material was cDNA or gDNA derived from T cells, B-cell-depleted T cells, or PBMCs.

Generated by immunoSEQ multiplex PCR, the TCRdb table keeps only in-frame clones and is missing some. Here the sample spans 240,000 or so clones, around 80% being singletons. This clone appeared a single time. CDR1 and CDR2 (germline): LNHNV, YYDKDF (reference sequence). The V and J ends lost 5 bases and 4 bases, in that order; junction bases with no gene match: 5. This CDR3 is 14 amino acids long. The chain is built from TRBV15 and TRBJ1-5; TRBD1 aligns across 7 bases. The sample was peripheral blood. This clonotype originated in a woman between 18 and 29 years old with acute or convalescent COVID-19. The CDR3 nucleotides read TGTGCCACCAGCCCACAGGGGATTAATCAGCCCCAGCATTTT. It specifies CATSPQGINQPQHF.